The rows below give T cell receptor beta chains drawn from one sample of a study of regulatory T cells in long-lasting Graves disease. Each CDR3 protein is one row after TCRdb ran MiXCR on the multiplex PCR reads. The sample lists hundreds of thousands of distinct CDR3 sequences, over 12% occurring once. This same sample was also taken into another study, of T cells in Graves' hyperthyroidism and ophthalmopathy.

The sample was peripheral blood mononuclear cells (PBMCs), taken at new diagnosis, from a patient treated with antithyroid drugs. The source is a woman aged 40 to 50 with Graves disease. The CDR3 runs from the conserved cysteine through the conserved F or W. The order of the fields is D gene, clone size, J gene, V gene, CDR3 protein, CDR3 DNA. A D gene is named only where the DNA matches it firmly. Some rows mark clone size as missing; the rest say once, few, many or name a class of expanded clone.

- | few | TRBJ1-2 | TRBV10-2 | CASWGSVFYGYTF | TGCGCCAGCTGGGGTTCAGTTTTTTATGGCTACACCTTC
TRBD2 | - | TRBJ2-1 | TRBV6-1 | CASSNSGRVYNEQFF | TGTGCCAGCAGTAATAGCGGGAGGGTTTACAATGAGCAGTTCTTC
- | many | TRBJ1-1 | TRBV20-1 | CSARKQKNTEAFF | TGCAGTGCTAGGAAGCAGAAGAACACTGAAGCTTTCTTT
- | many | TRBJ1-2 | TRBV10-3 | CAISDRHGNYGYTF | TGTGCCATCAGTGATCGGCACGGTAACTATGGCTACACCTTC
TRBD2 | many | TRBJ2-5 | TRBV11-2 | CASRPRGVETQYF | TGTGCCAGCCGCCCTCGGGGGGTGGAGACCCAGTACTTC
- | many | TRBJ2-7 | TRBV2 | CASSDSSYEQYF | TGTGCCAGCAGTGATAGTTCTTACGAGCAGTACTTC
- | many | TRBJ1-2 | TRBV11-2 | CATKAYYGYTF | TGTGCCACCAAAGCGTATTATGGCTACACCTTC
- | - | TRBJ2-4 | TRBV5-1 | CASSLGGEIAKNIQYF | TGCGCCAGCAGCTTGGGAGGGGAAATAGCCAAAAACATTCAGTACTTC
TRBD1 | - | TRBJ1-2 | TRBV5-6 | CASSTRDRANYGYTF | TGTGCCAGCAGCACCCGGGACAGAGCTAACTATGGCTACACCTTC
- | - | TRBJ2-3 | TRBV29-1 | CSLRQAVTDTQYF | TGCAGCCTACGACAGGCGGTGACAGATACGCAGTATTTT
- | many | TRBJ1-1 | TRBV24-1 | CATSNRANTEAFF | TGTGCCACCAGTAACCGAGCGAACACTGAAGCTTTCTTT
TRBD2 | many | TRBJ2-1 | TRBV3-1 | CASSQEPGLVGYNEQFF | TGTGCCAGCAGCCAAGAACCGGGACTAGTTGGGTACAATGAGCAGTTCTTC
TRBD1 | many | TRBJ1-2 | TRBV7-2 | CASSPGQVVNYGYTF | TGTGCCAGCAGCCCCGGACAGGTTGTTAACTATGGCTACACCTTC
- | many | TRBJ1-1 | TRBV7-3 | CASSLFGGRNTEAFF | TGTGCCAGCAGCTTATTTGGGGGGCGGAACACTGAAGCTTTCTTT
TRBD2 | many | TRBJ2-1 | TRBV12-3/TRBV12-4 | CASTPEGTSSGEQFF | TGTGCCAGCACCCCTGAGGGGACTAGCTCAGGTGAGCAGTTCTTC
TRBD1 | many | TRBJ1-2 | TRBV6-2/TRBV6-3 | CASSAGTASYGYTF | TGTGCCAGCAGTGCCGGGACAGCTTCCTATGGCTACACCTTC
- | many | TRBJ2-7 | TRBV29-1 | CSVEGSRDSDSYEQYF | TGCAGCGTTGAAGGGAGTAGGGACTCGGACTCCTACGAGCAGTACTTC
TRBD2 | many | TRBJ2-1 | TRBV27 | CASSPGVAGLLFF | TGTGCCAGCAGTCCCGGGGTAGCGGGACTTCTGTTCTTC
TRBD2 | - | TRBJ2-1 | TRBV5-1 | CASSRWGSGSLGVLNEQFF | TGCGCCAGCAGTCGTTGGGGTAGCGGGAGTTTAGGAGTCCTCAATGAGCAGTTCTTC
- | many | TRBJ2-3 | TRBV28 | CASSFQTGRGGDTQYF | TGTGCCAGCAGTTTCCAGACAGGGAGGGGTGGAGATACGCAGTATTTT
TRBD1 | few | TRBJ1-2 | TRBV4-1 | CASSHLLSGGILYGYTF | TGCGCCAGCAGCCATCTTTTGTCAGGGGGGATCCTCTATGGCTACACCTTC
TRBD1 | few | TRBJ1-5 | TRBV10-3 | CAISPDRGRSQPQHF | TGTGCCATCAGCCCCGACAGGGGAAGGAGTCAGCCCCAGCATTTT